These 5 T cell receptor beta chains originate from one sample sequenced in a study of T cell repertoires in cytomegalovirus infection (dated 2019 in TCRdb). No cognate antigen is known for these TCRs. Sequencing instrument: Illumina HiSeq 1500. Using fastp trimming at Q25 and MiXCR clonotype assembly, TCRdb reanalyzed the public sequencing data and kept in-frame beta chains. Identical CDR3 protein sequences are pooled into one entry, listed with their most common genes and DNA. Present in this sample are approximately 120,000 distinct CDR3 sequences, around 30% of which were seen just once. The top ten hold roughly 53% of the sample. Per the publication, the treatment or condition label means: in vitro stimulation with specific CMV peptide epitopes to enrich CMV-specific T cells. Material: CD8+ T cells from cultured PBMCs, obtained from culture after CMV antigen stimulation. The source of these receptors is a human donor in good health (CMV status not recorded). Some clones in this sample may be carry-over from other donors' samples.

The gene calls are TRBV3-1 and TRBJ2-7; D is undetermined. Looked up from germline, CDR1 is LGHDT and CDR2 is YNNKEL (reference sequence). The ends were cut back, 3 bases at V and 6 bases at J, with 15 bases in the middle. This CDR3 comprises 14 residues. As DNA, the CDR3 is TGTGCCAGCAGCCAGACCACCGCGGCCCGCGAGCAGTACTTC. Amino acid sequence: CASSQTTAAREQYF.

This sequence joins TRBV27 and TRBJ2-5; possibly TRBD1 for D (6 bases). CDR1 and CDR2 (germline): MNHEY, SMNVEV (reference sequence). V lost 3 bases and J lost 1, with 9 bases in between. CDR3 length equals 14 residues. CDR3 in DNA: TGTGCCAGCAGTTTCAGGGGTTCCCAAGAGACCCAGTACTTC. This gives the protein CASSFRGSQETQYF.

A few counts support this clonotype. The chain recombines TRBV19 with TRBJ1-1, with 7 bases identical to TRBD1. Losses at the gene ends were 5 bases for V and 6 bases for J; bases not matched to a gene: 9. Germline V gene sequence: CDR1 LNHDA, CDR2 SQIVND (reference sequence). The CDR3 is 14 residues long. CDR3 sequence reads: CASSAGGLVAEAFF. As DNA, the CDR3 is TGTGCCAGTAGTGCAGGGGGGTTGGTCGCTGAAGCTTTCTTT.

V usage is TRBV19 and J usage is TRBJ1-1, with 7 bases fitting TRBD1. Germline values: CDR1 LNHDA, CDR2 SQIVND (reference sequence). The length of the CDR3 is 13 residues. V gave up 6 bases and J gave up 4 bases; unmatched junction bases: 5. CDR3 sequence: CASRTRDSTEAFF. The CDR3 DNA reads TGTGCCAGTAGGACGAGGGACAGCACTGAAGCTTTCTTT.

This clonotype was detected only a few times. The chain joins TRBV7-2 to TRBJ2-7; 10 bases map to TRBD2. After removal of 4 bases from V and 4 bases from J, the junction contained 4 bases not matched to a gene. Germline V gene lookup returns CDR1 SGHTA and CDR2 FQGNSA. The CDR3 has 14 amino acids. CDR3 region: CASSYERGGYEQYF. DNA of the CDR3: TGTGCCAGCAGCTACGAGCGGGGGGGGTACGAGCAGTACTTC.